These 2 T cell receptor beta chains came from one sample sequenced in a study of T cell responses to AZD1222 COVID-19 vaccine. TCRdb's table, derived via immunoSEQ multiplex PCR, lists solely in-frame clones and lacks some. This repertoire shows around 62,000 clones, roughly 90% found once; its top ten account for just under 5%. This material consisted of peripheral blood, taken on day 0 of AZD1222 vaccination. The origin of the receptors is an adult in good health.

V usage is TRBV6-5 and J usage is TRBJ1-5, with D possibly TRBD1 on 5 matching bases. The V end was cut by 4 bases, the J end by 7 bases, with 11 bases between. CDR1 is MNHEY and CDR2 is SVGAGI in the germline V gene. The CDR3 spans 13 residues. CDR3 region: CASSSQGNQPQHF. The CDR3, as DNA: TGTGCCAGCAGTTCCCAGGGAAACCAGCCCCAGCATTTT.

The CDR3 DNA reads TGTGCCAGCAGCCCCATGGGGGGCTTCGCTGAAGCTTTCTTT. Protein: CASSPMGGFAEAFF. The genes are TRBV7-9 and TRBJ1-1; tentative D call: TRBD1 (6 bases). V was pared by 5 bases and J by 6 bases, with 16 bases between. This CDR3 has 14 residues. CDR1 is SEHNR, CDR2 FQNEAQ, per germline (reference sequence).